The text below deals with one T cell receptor (beta chain). These data come from a study of CD8 T cells in Susac syndrome. The CDR3 consists of 14 residues. The V gene end was trimmed by 5 bases and the J gene end by 5 bases; junction bases not matched to a gene: 6. Germline CDR1 is SEHNR and CDR2 is FQNEAQ (reference sequence). The RNA input was about 0.5 to 1 ug, and it was reverse transcribed with random hexamers. TCRdb reprocessed the immunoSEQ multiplex PCR reads via MiXCR and lists one record per CDR3 protein. The sample includes roughly 190,000 distinct CDR3 sequences, roughly 91% of them seen just once.

The receptor's source is a human donor with Susac syndrome. The sample comprised CD4+ T cells from PBMCs. This chain uses TRBV7-9 with TRBJ2-5; 9 nucleotides align to TRBD1. The CDR3 loop reads CASSRTGDAETQYF. The DNA for the CDR3 is TGTGCCAGCAGCAGGACAGGGGATGCGGAGACCCAGTACTTC. Supplemented by reference TRBV7-9 and TRBJ2-5, the full variable domain reads DTGVSQNPRHKITKRGQNVTFRCDPISEHNRLYWYRQTLGQGPEFLTYFQNEAQLEKSRLLSDRFSAERPKGSFSTLEIQRTEQGDSAMYLCASSRTGDAETQYFGPGTRLLVL.